This TCR beta chain was captured by sequencing in a study of naive and memory T cell subsets. The study, taken as a whole, reports: This RNA-based method may be sensitive to activation-related transcript changes.

The V gene's germline CDR1 is SGDLS and CDR2 YYNGEE. The CDR3 is 17 amino acids. With regard to this clonotype: Antigen unknown. A single base separates this from a much larger clone, so it may be a read error.

TCR cDNA received a 3' ligated oligonucleotide that carried a UMI. Whole blood, 2.5 ml, came from adult healthy volunteers. Reverse transcription used DNase-treated unsorted total RNA, aiming for about 1 to 1,100 ng. Ligated cDNA underwent four rounds of PCR with nested alpha and beta constant region primers and SP2. Blood and skin TCR RNA was reverse transcribed with alpha and beta constant primers. TCRdb itself ran the UMI-ligation and nested PCR reads through MiXCR, one entry per CDR3 protein. Seen here are more than 20,000 distinct CDR3 sequences, around 5.2% observed once, and the top ten hold under 8%.

The sequence came from an adult in good health. Sequencing was done on a sample of blood. The chain links TRBV9 to TRBJ2-2; 12 bases fit TRBD2. The CDR3, as DNA: TGTACCAGCAGCGTTACTAGCGGGAGGACGGGGACCGGGGAGCTGTTTTTT. It is translated as CTSSVTSGRTGTGELFF.